This T cell receptor beta chain was recovered during a study of T-cell reconstitution after alpha-beta-depleted transplantation in children. As it was prepared, the TCRbeta library received unique molecular identifiers. MiXCR, run by TCRdb on the PCR reads, gives a single entry per CDR3 protein. The table has hundreds of thousands of distinct CDR3 sequences, approximately 9% seen once. This clonotype was seen a handful of times. The receptor comes from a human donor who donated a stem cell graft to a child with acute lymphoblastic leukemia. The starting material was PBMCs from the stem cell graft donor, obtained from the stem cell graft.

The CDR3 coding sequence is TGTGCCAGCAGGGACAGGGCAGAAGGTATCTACGAGCAGTACTTC. Translated, it gives CASRDRAEGIYEQYF. The chain employs TRBV25-1 and TRBJ2-7; 8 nucleotides match TRBD1. Germline CDR1 reads MGHDK; CDR2 reads SYGVNS. Trimming at V came to 6 bases and at J to 3 bases, leaving 10 bases not matched to a gene. CDR3 length: 15 amino acids.